One and the same sample provided the 29 T cell receptor beta chains below, sequenced in a study of T cell responses to AZD1222 COVID-19 vaccine. The table came from immunoSEQ multiplex PCR; TCRdb's copy has only in-frame clones and leaves some out. The sample carries around 150,000 clones, 94% recorded once. The source material was peripheral blood, sampled on day 0 of AZD1222 vaccination. All receptors come from an adult in good health.

The V gene is TRBV5-1, the J gene TRBJ2-2; possibly TRBD1 for D (5 bases). The CDR3 spans 16 residues. In germline, CDR1 is SGHRS, CDR2 YFSETQ. V lost 0 bases, J lost 0 bases, and 9 bases lay in between. CDR3 amino acids: CASSLGQTSNTGELFF. The CDR3 coding sequence is TGCGCCAGCAGCTTGGGACAGACGTCGAACACCGGGGAGCTGTTTTTT.

This clone came up once. V is TRBV5-6 and J is TRBJ1-2, with D possibly TRBD1 on 5 matching bases. The CDR3 consists of 15 residues. With 1 base removed from V and 4 bases from J, the gap between germline ends came to 14 bases. Germline-derived CDR1 and CDR2 are SGHDT and YYEEEE. The DNA for the CDR3 is TGTGCCAGCAGCTTGAGGGCAGGGTTGTCCTATGGCTACACCTTC. Encoded protein: CASSLRAGLSYGYTF.

The V gene is TRBV19, the J gene TRBJ2-1; D unclear. V shed 1 base and J shed 7 bases, with 8 bases lying between them. Per the germline V gene, CDR1 is LNHDA and CDR2 is SQIVND (reference sequence). The CDR3 runs to 13 residues. CDR3 nucleotides: TGTGCCAGTAGTATAGTACCCTTTAATGAGCAGTTCTTC. It yields the protein CASSIVPFNEQFF.

The chain links TRBV3-1 (or the pseudogene TRBV3-2) to TRBJ2-3, with D unresolved. The V end lost 1 base, the J end lost 1 base, and 15 bases lay between the germline ends. This CDR3 comprises 17 residues. Per germline, CDR1 LGHDT and CDR2 YNNKEL (reference sequence). Written as DNA, the CDR3 is TGTGCCAGCAGCCAAGGTCCGCGAACCTCCGGCACAGATACGCAGTATTTT. Its protein product is CASSQGPRTSGTDTQYF.

The V and J genes are TRBV6-5 and TRBJ1-4; a possible D gene is TRBD1 (6 bases). This CDR3 region has 14 residues. Trimming shortened V by 3 bases and J by 6 bases, and 11 bases separated the two germline ends. The germline gives CDR1 MNHEY, CDR2 SVGAGI. CDR3 coding DNA: TGTGCCAGCAGTTATGGGGGCTCGGATGAAAAACTGTTTTTT. It specifies CASSYGGSDEKLFF.

The rearrangement uses TRBV5-6 and TRBJ1-2; the D is unclear. The germline V and J ends were trimmed by 2 bases and 4 bases, with 12 bases remaining between them. The CDR3 sequence is 14 residues long. Germline lookup yields CDR1 SGHDT and CDR2 YYEEEE. The CDR3 DNA sequence: TGTGCCAGCAGCTTCCGACCAGCCAGCTATGGCTACACCTTC. Translated, it gives CASSFRPASYGYTF.

CDR3: CASSESLPLNQPQHF. The CDR3 coding sequence is TGCGCCAGCAGTGAGTCTCTCCCCTTGAATCAGCCCCAGCATTTT. V gene TRBV10-2 combines with J gene TRBJ1-5; D call uncertain. Germline V gene sequence: CDR1 WSHSY, CDR2 SAAADI. Trimming took 0 bases from V and 4 from J, leaving 10 bases between them. CDR3 size: 15 residues.

The chain recombines TRBV2 with TRBJ2-5; TRBD2 matches 7 bases. V was pared by 3 bases and J by 3 bases, with 4 bases of the junction left unmatched. Germline CDR1 is SNHLY and CDR2 is FYNNEI. The CDR3 extends over 14 amino acids. The CDR3 DNA follows: TGTGCCAGCAGTGACCCCCGGGGGGAAGAGACCCAGTACTTC. This codes for CASSDPRGEETQYF.

V usage is TRBV19 and J usage is TRBJ2-1, with 12 bases matching TRBD2. V lost 7 bases, J lost 6 bases, and 1 base stayed unmatched. Per germline, CDR1 LNHDA and CDR2 SQIVND (reference sequence). This CDR3 is built from 13 residues. CDR3 in amino acids: CASTSGGANEQFF. The DNA for the CDR3 is TGTGCCAGTACTAGCGGGGGGGCCAATGAGCAGTTCTTC.

The chain employs TRBV2 and TRBJ1-4; 7 bases line up with TRBD1. CDR1 is SNHLY and CDR2 is FYNNEI in the germline V gene. Unmatched junction bases numbered 7, after V lost 6 bases and J lost 0 bases. The CDR3 spans 16 residues. The CDR3 DNA follows: TGTGCCAGCAGGGGGGGACAGTCCTCAACTAATGAAAAACTGTTTTTT. It is translated as CASRGGQSSTNEKLFF.

CDR3 amino acids: CASSLGGQGTEAFF. The CDR3 DNA is TGTGCCAGCAGCTTAGGAGGACAGGGCACTGAAGCTTTCTTT. The V and J genes are TRBV7-9 and TRBJ1-1; TRBD1 matches 8 bases. The ends lost 1 base at V and 4 bases at J; junction bases unmatched: 2. The CDR3 has 14 residues. Germline V gives CDR1 SEHNR, CDR2 FQNEAQ (reference sequence).

In nucleotides, the CDR3 is TGTGCCAGCAGCCCACTTTCAGGGACAGGAGGGACCCAGTACTTC. It specifies CASSPLSGTGGTQYF. The chain employs TRBV7-9 and TRBJ2-5, with TRBD1 matching over 8 bases. CDR1 is SEHNR and CDR2 is FQNEAQ in the germline V gene (reference sequence). V dropped 5 bases and J dropped 7; count of bases not matched to a gene: 12. This CDR3 region has 15 residues. Complete variable domain (other parts from reference TRBV7-9 and TRBJ2-5): DTGVSQNPRHKITKRGQNVTFRCDPISEHNRLYWYRQTLGQGPEFLTYFQNEAQLEKSRLLSDRFSAERPKGSFSTLEIQRTEQGDSAMYLCASSPLSGTGGTQYFGPGTRLLVL.

The rearrangement uses TRBV2 and TRBJ2-5, with 7 bases fitting TRBD1. The CDR3 is 12 residues long. V was pared by 6 bases and J by 5 bases, with 3 bases of the junction left unmatched. In germline, CDR1 is SNHLY, CDR2 FYNNEI. Here the CDR3 reads CASRGQSETQYF. CDR3 nucleotides: TGTGCCAGCAGGGGACAGTCGGAGACCCAGTACTTC. The whole variable domain, remainder taken from reference TRBV2 and TRBJ2-5, is EPEVTQTPSHQVTQMGQEVILRCVPISNHLYFYWYRQILGQKVEFLVSFYNNEISEKSEIFDDQFSVERPDGSNFTLKIRSTKLEDSAMYFCASRGQSETQYFGPGTRLLVL.

The chain joins TRBV27 to TRBJ2-2; D remains unclear. Trimming pared 7 bases from V and 4 bases from J, leaving 10 bases between. Germline V lookup: CDR1 MNHEY, CDR2 SMNVEV (reference sequence). This CDR3 is 13 amino acids long. CDR3 region: CASTLGPTGELFF. Here the CDR3 DNA reads TGTGCCAGCACCTTAGGACCCACCGGGGAGCTGTTTTTT.

This chain links TRBV5-4 with TRBJ1-1; D perhaps matches TRBD1 (5 bases). The CDR3 sequence is 14 residues long. CDR1 and CDR2 (germline): SGHNT, YYREEE (reference sequence). Trimming removed 0 bases from V and 10 bases from J, with 16 bases in between. This chain's CDR3 is CASSLEGGGGGAFF. The CDR3, as DNA: TGTGCCAGCAGCTTGGAGGGTGGGGGTGGTGGAGCTTTCTTT.

This chain's CDR3 is CASSEGQGRAIYF. The CDR3 bases are TGTGCCAGCAGTGAAGGACAGGGTAGGGCCATATATTTT. The chain links TRBV2 to TRBJ1-3; 7 bases line up with TRBD1. CDR1 and CDR2 (germline): SNHLY, FYNNEI. J gave up 11 bases and V 1 base, and 5 bases lay outside the gene matches. This CDR3 region has 13 residues.

V and J are TRBV6-2 or TRBV6-3 and TRBJ2-7, with D tentatively TRBD1 (5 bases). Germline V gene sequence: CDR1 MNHEY, CDR2 SVGEGT. V lost 5 bases to trimming and J lost 5 bases, with 19 bases between them. This CDR3 has 15 amino acids. The CDR3 is CASSRAQGFPHEQYV. The CDR3 nucleotides read TGTGCCAGCAGTCGAGCTCAGGGATTTCCCCACGAGCAGTACGTC.

The gene calls are TRBV7-9 and TRBJ2-2; tentative D call: TRBD2 (5 bases). Germline V gene sequence: CDR1 SEHNR, CDR2 FQNEAQ (reference sequence). The CDR3 is 16 residues long. Trimming left V 6 bases short and J 7 bases short, with 21 bases between. The CDR3 sequence is CASRGISGGVGGELFF. The CDR3, as DNA: TGTGCCAGCAGGGGAATCAGCGGAGGTGTAGGCGGGGAGCTGTTTTTT. The complete variable domain, with remaining parts taken from reference TRBV7-9 and TRBJ2-2, reads DTGVSQNPRHKITKRGQNVTFRCDPISEHNRLYWYRQTLGQGPEFLTYFQNEAQLEKSRLLSDRFSAERPKGSFSTLEIQRTEQGDSAMYLCASRGISGGVGGELFFGEGSRLTVL.

The chain links TRBV4-1 to TRBJ1-2; D is possibly TRBD1 (6 bases). Germline assignment: CDR1 MGHRA and CDR2 YSYEKL. V lost 3 bases, J lost 3 bases, and 29 bases lay in between. This CDR3 has 20 amino acids. The CDR3 sequence: CASSQYGPNPRGAYDYGYTF. CDR3 DNA: TGCGCCAGCAGCCAGTATGGACCTAACCCGCGGGGGGCATATGACTATGGCTACACCTTC.

This sequence joins TRBV18 and TRBJ2-3, with no clear D. This CDR3 is 12 amino acids long. Between the trimmed V and J ends, which lost 3 bases and 2 bases, there was a span of 3 bases. CDR1 is KGHSH and CDR2 is LQKENI in the germline V gene. The CDR3 bases are TGTGCCAGCTCACCCGACACAGATACGCAGTATTTT. Translated, it gives CASSPDTDTQYF.

The V call is TRBV7-2, the J call TRBJ2-5; the match to TRBD2 covers 13 bases. J was trimmed by 4 bases and V by 1 base; bases with no gene match: 0. Germline V gene lookup returns CDR1 SGHTA and CDR2 FQGNSA. The CDR3 contains 15 residues. For the CDR3, the DNA is TGTGCCAGCAGCTTAGGGACTAGCGGGAGAGAGACCCAGTACTTC. Translating gives CASSLGTSGRETQYF.

This clone came up once. The chain couples TRBV7-7 to TRBJ2-5; no clear D. V was trimmed by 5 bases and J by 7 bases, leaving 29 bases between them. CDR3 length: 18 residues. The germline gives CDR1 SSHAT, CDR2 FNYEAQ (reference sequence). The DNA for the CDR3 is TGTGCCAGCAGCCCGATCCGAGGCGACACTCCCTCATGGGGGACCCAGTACTTC. Translation: CASSPIRGDTPSWGTQYF.

This sequence joins TRBV6-4 and TRBJ1-2; D not resolved. Germline V gives CDR1 MRHNA, CDR2 SNTAGT. The CDR3 consists of 12 residues. Trimming pared 2 bases from V and 2 bases from J, leaving 3 bases between. For the CDR3, the DNA is TGTGCCAGCAGTGACCTAAACTATGGCTACACCTTC. It codes for CASSDLNYGYTF.

The genes are TRBV11-3 and TRBJ2-2, with D possibly matching TRBD1 (6 bases). V lost 1 base and J 6 bases, leaving 12 bases between the germline ends. The germline V gene encodes CDR1 SGHNT and CDR2 YENEEA. This CDR3 region has 15 residues. As DNA, the CDR3 is TGTGCCAGCAGCTTAGCTTTCCCAGGGGCCGGGGAGCTGTTTTTT. It is translated as CASSLAFPGAGELFF.

The J gene is TRBJ1-6, the V gene TRBV6-5, with D perhaps TRBD1 (6 bases). Per germline, CDR1 MNHEY and CDR2 SVGAGI. The CDR3 spans 13 residues. V was trimmed by 11 bases and J by 10 bases, leaving 18 bases between them. CDR3 in amino acids: CAGPRTAPSPLHF. In DNA form, the CDR3 reads TGTGCCGGACCGAGGACAGCCCCGTCACCCCTCCACTTT.

The rearrangement uses TRBV19 and TRBJ1-1; the D gene is possibly TRBD1 (5 bases). Germline V gene data show CDR1 as LNHDA and CDR2 as SQIVND (reference sequence). This CDR3 spans 18 amino acids. V was cut by 3 bases and J by 10 bases, with 30 bases left in between. CDR3 loop: CASSIVGVDLGRGHPAFF. CDR3 nucleotides: TGTGCCAGTAGTATCGTGGGGGTTGATTTGGGGAGGGGCCATCCAGCTTTCTTT.

The V gene is TRBV2, the J gene TRBJ2-5; TRBD1 matches 9 bases. V trimming: 6 bases; J trimming: 5 bases; junction bases outside the gene matches: 13. The CDR3 is made up of 16 amino acids. Germline loops: CDR1 SNHLY, CDR2 FYNNEI. The CDR3 sequence is CASRHGGTGRWETQYF. DNA for the CDR3: TGTGCCAGCAGGCATGGGGGGACAGGGAGATGGGAGACCCAGTACTTC.

The rearrangement joins TRBV5-1 to TRBJ1-1, with D hard to call. The CDR3 has 13 amino acids. Germline CDR1 is SGHRS and CDR2 is YFSETQ. V was trimmed by 4 bases and J by 0 bases, leaving 7 bases between them. The CDR3 sequence: CASSMHVNTEAFF. The CDR3 DNA follows: TGCGCCAGCAGCATGCATGTGAACACTGAAGCTTTCTTT.

This chain connects TRBV18 to TRBJ2-1, with 12 bases identical to TRBD2. The germline gives CDR1 KGHSH, CDR2 LQKENI. There are 16 residues in the CDR3. V lost 0 bases and J lost 6; bases outside the gene matches: 3. CDR3 DNA: TGTGCCAGCTCACCACCTGGACTAGCGGGGCTCAATGAGCAGTTCTTC. Amino acid sequence: CASSPPGLAGLNEQFF.